Listed here is a single T cell receptor (beta chain). This specimen belongs to a study of a mutant IDH1 vaccine in newly diagnosed glioma. In the study overall: The treated group averaged about 41 years old and was around 60% male, approximately 38% female. Most patients had received both radiotherapy and temozolomide, the prior options being radiotherapy, temozolomide, or both.

The table came from immunoSEQ multiplex PCR; TCRdb's copy has only in-frame clones and leaves some out. The sample holds about 36,000 clones; approximately 92% are singletons and the top ten take 15% to 20%. The CDR3 spans 12 residues. Germline V gene lookup returns CDR1 SQVTM and CDR2 ANQGSEA. V dropped 5 bases and J dropped 0 bases, with 7 bases sitting between them. Time point denoted: baseline, week 1 (first vaccination visit). The sample's treatment: pre-vaccination baseline after standard-of-care therapy. The astrocytomas were IDH1-mutant, ATRX-negative, and WHO grade 3 or 4. This TCR came from a man between 18 and 35 years old with glioma. The gene calls are TRBV29-1 and TRBJ1-1; D remains unclear. Sequencing was performed on PBMCs, taken from a glioma patient treated with radiotherapy, temozolomide or both. CDR3 sequence reads: CSVWIMNTEAFF. The CDR3 nucleotides are TGCAGCGTTTGGATTATGAACACTGAAGCTTTCTTT.